This T cell receptor beta chain comes out of a study of blood T cell repertoires in COVID-19. Background on the study: The study drew acute and convalescent COVID-19 samples from the United States, Italy and Spain. In each case, the material was cDNA or gDNA derived from T cells, B-cell-depleted T cells, or PBMCs.

In the original workflow: Estimation of nucleated cell counts relied on the amplification of reference gene primers. Using immunoSEQ multiplex PCR, the repertoire was profiled, and TCRdb retains in-frame clones only, with some absent. V and J calls plus clone size are reproduced from that table; the DNA served to infer D and trimming. The sample shows 100,000 or so clones, about 89% of them seen only once. Sequencing input: peripheral blood. The sequence derives from a man aged 50-59 years with active COVID-19.

CDR3 sequence: CASSLVVALSGNTIYF. The CDR3 nucleotides read TGTGCCAGCAGCTTAGTCGTAGCTTTGTCTGGAAACACCATATATTTT. The J gene is TRBJ1-3, the V gene TRBV7-9, with unresolved D. V was cut by 1 base and J by 1 base, with 11 bases left in between. This CDR3 is built from 16 residues. Germline-derived CDR1 and CDR2 are SEHNR and FQNEAQ (reference sequence).